These T cell receptor beta chains were read from a single sample in a study of identical twins. MiXCR, applied by TCRdb to the 5' RACE reads, yields one record per CDR3 protein. The sample has some 240,000 distinct CDR3 sequences; 10% to 13% are singletons. What was sequenced was memory T cells sorted from blood. Every receptor here comes from a man aged 45-65 years in good health. CDR3s include the opening cysteine and the closing phenylalanine or tryptophan. The D gene is left open where the match is weak. Not every row has a clone size; where given, it reads once, few, many or a size class.

CDR3: CASTSGLAGDMYEQYF; DNA: TGTGCCAGCACCTCGGGGCTAGCGGGAGATATGTACGAGCAGTACTTC; D: TRBD2; size: .; V: TRBV6-1; J: TRBJ2-7
CDR3: CASSLAEKEQFF; DNA: TGTGCCAGCAGTTTAGCGGAGAAGGAGCAGTTCTTC; D: .; size: many; V: TRBV12-3/TRBV12-4; J: TRBJ2-1
CDR3: CACTRFQETQYF; DNA: TGTGCCTGTACCAGGTTCCAAGAGACCCAGTACTTC; D: .; size: few; V: TRBV30; J: TRBJ2-5
CDR3: CSVASQLNTEAFF; DNA: TGCAGCGTTGCGTCACAGCTGAACACTGAAGCTTTCTTT; D: .; size: .; V: TRBV29-1; J: TRBJ1-1
CDR3: CASSFGGRNTGELFF; DNA: TGTGCCAGCAGTTTTGGGGGAAGGAACACCGGGGAGCTGTTTTTT; D: .; size: .; V: TRBV12-3/TRBV12-4; J: TRBJ2-2
CDR3: CASSLEGQNTDTQYF; DNA: TGCGCCAGCAGCTTGGAGGGACAGAACACAGATACGCAGTATTTT; D: TRBD1; size: .; V: TRBV5-1; J: TRBJ2-3
CDR3: CAISLVLAAGELFF; DNA: TGTGCCATCAGCTTGGTCTTAGCCGCCGGGGAGCTGTTTTTT; D: .; size: .; V: TRBV11-2; J: TRBJ2-2
CDR3: CSVDWGANEQFF; DNA: TGCAGCGTTGACTGGGGTGCCAATGAGCAGTTCTTC; D: .; size: many; V: TRBV29-1; J: TRBJ2-1
CDR3: CSAISPSGGDTDTQYF; DNA: TGCAGTGCTATATCCCCTAGCGGGGGGGACACAGATACGCAGTATTTT; D: TRBD2; size: few; V: TRBV20-1; J: TRBJ2-3
CDR3: CASSPQGLSEQFF; DNA: TGTGCCAGCTCACCACAAGGGTTGAGTGAGCAGTTCTTC; D: .; size: .; V: TRBV18; J: TRBJ2-1
CDR3: CASSLLPGSADTQYF; DNA: TGTGCCAGCAGTCTACTTCCCGGAAGCGCAGATACGCAGTATTTT; D: .; size: few; V: TRBV6-5; J: TRBJ2-3
CDR3: CASSQDNYGYTF; DNA: TGTGCCAGCAGCCAAGACAACTATGGCTACACCTTC; D: .; size: .; V: TRBV4-2; J: TRBJ1-2
CDR3: CASGTRRQANYGYTF; DNA: TGTGCCAGCGGGACCAGAAGGCAAGCTAACTATGGCTACACCTTC; D: .; size: .; V: TRBV6-1; J: TRBJ1-2
CDR3: CASRQGDYSPLHF; DNA: TGCGCCAGTAGACAGGGGGACTATTCACCCCTCCACTTT; D: TRBD1; size: few; V: TRBV4-1; J: TRBJ1-6
CDR3: CASSPMTRFTGELFF; DNA: TGTGCCAGCAGTCCTATGACTCGATTCACCGGGGAGCTGTTTTTT; D: .; size: few; V: TRBV14; J: TRBJ2-2
CDR3: CASRKSANTEAFF; DNA: TGTGCCAGCAGGAAATCAGCAAACACTGAAGCTTTCTTT; D: .; size: many; V: TRBV5-5; J: TRBJ1-1
CDR3: CASSATDRGRSGELFF; DNA: TGTGCCAGCAGCGCCACCGACAGGGGGCGTAGCGGGGAGCTGTTTTTT; D: TRBD1; size: many; V: TRBV7-9; J: TRBJ2-2
CDR3: CAISDSVDTQYF; DNA: TGTGCCATCAGTGATTCGGTAGATACGCAGTATTTT; D: .; size: .; V: TRBV10-3; J: TRBJ2-3
CDR3: CASSSWGQNTEAFF; DNA: TGCGCCAGCAGCTCATGGGGGCAGAACACTGAAGCTTTCTTT; D: .; size: few; V: TRBV5-1; J: TRBJ1-1
CDR3: CASSVTGTSGYNEQFF; DNA: TGCGCCAGCAGCGTGACCGGGACTAGCGGCTACAATGAGCAGTTCTTC; D: TRBD2; size: .; V: TRBV5-1; J: TRBJ2-1
CDR3: CASSEASGTVYEQYF; DNA: TGTGCCAGCAGTGAAGCGTCCGGGACGGTCTACGAGCAGTACTTC; D: .; size: .; V: TRBV6-1; J: TRBJ2-7
CDR3: CAISDPSSYVRYF; DNA: TGTGCCATCAGTGACCCCTCTTCGTACGTTCGGTACTTC; D: .; size: .; V: TRBV10-3; J: TRBJ2-7